The table lists the clone carrying this T cell receptor (beta chain) with a count of one. Its antigen remains unknown. Controls came from buffy coats of healthy blood donors. The sample comes from a study of STAT5B mutations in CD4+ large granular lymphocyte leukemia. Data came from immunoSEQ multiplex PCR; TCRdb stores just in-frame clones and leaves some out. The sample holds fewer than 45,000 clones, around 85% seen once. CDR1 LNHDA and CDR2 SQIVND come from the germline V gene (reference sequence). V was pared by 4 bases and J by 1 base, with 10 bases between. The CDR3 length is 15 residues. Whole-study findings and limits: Without putative leukemic clones, patient CD4-sorted repertoires remained more clonal than healthy CD4+ repertoires. TRBV06-family usage was enriched in top patient clones (8/27) versus controls (2/35).

This sequence originates from a human donor in good health. The chain recombines TRBV19 with TRBJ2-2, with a tentative D call TRBD1 (5 bases). The source material was CD4+ T cells from blood buffy coats. The CDR3 coding sequence is TGTGCCAGTAGTAAGGGTGACAGGAACACCGGGGAGCTGTTTTTT. Its translation is CASSKGDRNTGELFF. The full variable domain, with the rest looked up from reference TRBV19 and TRBJ2-2, is DGGITQSPKYLFRKEGQNVTLSCEQNLNHDAMYWYRQDPGQGLRLIYYSQIVNDFQKGDIAEGYSVSREKKESFPLTVTSAQKNPTAFYLCASSKGDRNTGELFFGEGSRLTVL.